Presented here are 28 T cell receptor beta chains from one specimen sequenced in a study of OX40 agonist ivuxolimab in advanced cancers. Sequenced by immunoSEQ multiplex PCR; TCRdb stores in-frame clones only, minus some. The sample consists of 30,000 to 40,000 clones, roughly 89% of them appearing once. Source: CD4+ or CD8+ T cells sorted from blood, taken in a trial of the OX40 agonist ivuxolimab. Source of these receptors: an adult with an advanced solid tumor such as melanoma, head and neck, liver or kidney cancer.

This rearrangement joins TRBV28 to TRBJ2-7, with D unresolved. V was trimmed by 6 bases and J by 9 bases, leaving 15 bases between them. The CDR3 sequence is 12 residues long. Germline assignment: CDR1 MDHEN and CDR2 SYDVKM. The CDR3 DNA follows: TGTGCCAGCAGCCAAACAAACCAAGGGCAGTACTTC. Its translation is CASSQTNQGQYF.

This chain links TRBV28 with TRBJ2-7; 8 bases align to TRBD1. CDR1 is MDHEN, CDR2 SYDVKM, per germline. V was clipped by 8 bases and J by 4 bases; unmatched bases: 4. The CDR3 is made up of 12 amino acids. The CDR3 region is CASQGAAYEQYF. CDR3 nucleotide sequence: TGTGCCAGCCAGGGGGCCGCATACGAGCAGTACTTC.

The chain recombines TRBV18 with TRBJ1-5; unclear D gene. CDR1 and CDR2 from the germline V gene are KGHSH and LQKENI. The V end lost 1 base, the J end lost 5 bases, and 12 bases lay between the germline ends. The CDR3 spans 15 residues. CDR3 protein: CASSPRGSRDQPQHF. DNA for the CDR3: TGTGCCAGCTCACCACGAGGATCTCGGGATCAGCCCCAGCATTTT.

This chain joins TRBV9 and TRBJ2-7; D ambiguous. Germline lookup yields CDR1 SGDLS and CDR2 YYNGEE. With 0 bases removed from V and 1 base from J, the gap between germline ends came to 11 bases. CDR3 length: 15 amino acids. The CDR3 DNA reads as TGTGCCAGCAGCGTAGCTAGGAAGGTATCCTACGAGCAGTACTTC. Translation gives CASSVARKVSYEQYF.

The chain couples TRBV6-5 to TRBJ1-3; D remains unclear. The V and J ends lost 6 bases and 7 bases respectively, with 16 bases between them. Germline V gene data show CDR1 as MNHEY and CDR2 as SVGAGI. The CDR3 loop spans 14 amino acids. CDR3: CASSLDFDGNTIYF. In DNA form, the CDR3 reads TGTGCCAGCAGCCTGGACTTTGATGGCAACACCATATATTTT.

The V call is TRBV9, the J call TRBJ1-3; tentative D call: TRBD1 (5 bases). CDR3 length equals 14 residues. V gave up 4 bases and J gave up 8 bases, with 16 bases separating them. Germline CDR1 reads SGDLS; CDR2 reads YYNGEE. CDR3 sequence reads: CASSRDLLGDTIYF. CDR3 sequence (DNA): TGTGCCAGCAGCCGGGACCTCCTGGGGGACACCATATATTTT. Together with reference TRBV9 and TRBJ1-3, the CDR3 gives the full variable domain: DSGVTQTPKHLITATGQRVTLRCSPRSGDLSVYWYQQSLDQGLQFLIQYYNGEERAKGNILERFSAQQFPDLHSELNLSSLELGDSALYFCASSRDLLGDTIYFGEGSWLTVV.

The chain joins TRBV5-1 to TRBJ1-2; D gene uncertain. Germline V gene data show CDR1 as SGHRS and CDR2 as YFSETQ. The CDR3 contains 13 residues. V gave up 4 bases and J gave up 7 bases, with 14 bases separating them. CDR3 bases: TGCGCCAGCAGCAACCGAAATCCCGGTGGCTACACCTTC. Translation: CASSNRNPGGYTF.

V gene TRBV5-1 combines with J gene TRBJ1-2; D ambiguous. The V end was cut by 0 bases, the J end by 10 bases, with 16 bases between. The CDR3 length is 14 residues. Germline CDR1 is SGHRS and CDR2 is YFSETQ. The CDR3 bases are TGCGCCAGCAGCTTGGAAGCAGGCGGCCGGACCTACACCTTC. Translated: CASSLEAGGRTYTF.

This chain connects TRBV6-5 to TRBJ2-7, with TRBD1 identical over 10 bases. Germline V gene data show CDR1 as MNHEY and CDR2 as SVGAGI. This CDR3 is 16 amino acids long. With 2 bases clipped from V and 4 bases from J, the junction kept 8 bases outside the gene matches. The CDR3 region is CASSYRQTGGRYEQYF. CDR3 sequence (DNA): TGTGCCAGCAGTTACCGTCAGACAGGGGGCAGGTACGAGCAGTACTTC.

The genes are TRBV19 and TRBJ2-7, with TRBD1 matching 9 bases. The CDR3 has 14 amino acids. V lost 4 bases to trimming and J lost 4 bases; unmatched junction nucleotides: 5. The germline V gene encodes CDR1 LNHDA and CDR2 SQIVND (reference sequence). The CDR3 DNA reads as TGTGCCAGTAGTACCCAGGACAGGGGTTACGAGCAGTACTTC. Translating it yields CASSTQDRGYEQYF. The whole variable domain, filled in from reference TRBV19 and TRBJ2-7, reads DGGITQSPKYLFRKEGQNVTLSCEQNLNHDAMYWYRQDPGQGLRLIYYSQIVNDFQKGDIAEGYSVSREKKESFPLTVTSAQKNPTAFYLCASSTQDRGYEQYFGPGTRLTVT.

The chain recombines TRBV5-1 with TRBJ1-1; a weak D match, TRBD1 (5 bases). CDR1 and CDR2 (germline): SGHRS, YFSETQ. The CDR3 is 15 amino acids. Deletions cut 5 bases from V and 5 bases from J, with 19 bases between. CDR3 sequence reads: CASSSTGTTGTEAFF. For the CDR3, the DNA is TGCGCCAGCAGTTCGACGGGGACCACGGGGACTGAAGCTTTCTTT.

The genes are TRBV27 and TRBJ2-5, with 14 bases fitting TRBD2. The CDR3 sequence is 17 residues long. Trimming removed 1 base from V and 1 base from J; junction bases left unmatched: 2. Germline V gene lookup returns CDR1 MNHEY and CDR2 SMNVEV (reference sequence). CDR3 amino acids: CASSLLGLAGGQETQYF. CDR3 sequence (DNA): TGTGCCAGCAGTTTATTAGGACTAGCGGGGGGCCAAGAGACCCAGTACTTC.

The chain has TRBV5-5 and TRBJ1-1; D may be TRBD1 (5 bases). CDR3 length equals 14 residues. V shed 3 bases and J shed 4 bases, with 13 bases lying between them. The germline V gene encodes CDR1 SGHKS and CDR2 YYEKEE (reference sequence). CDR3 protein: CASSSGRHVTEAFF. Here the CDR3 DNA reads TGTGCCAGCAGCTCGGGACGGCACGTCACTGAAGCTTTCTTT.

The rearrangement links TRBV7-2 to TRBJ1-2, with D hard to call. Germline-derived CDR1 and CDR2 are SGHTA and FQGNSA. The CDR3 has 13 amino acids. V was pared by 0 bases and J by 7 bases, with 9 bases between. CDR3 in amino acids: CASSLAGLTGYTF. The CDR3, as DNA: TGTGCCAGCAGCTTAGCGGGTCTGACTGGCTACACCTTC.

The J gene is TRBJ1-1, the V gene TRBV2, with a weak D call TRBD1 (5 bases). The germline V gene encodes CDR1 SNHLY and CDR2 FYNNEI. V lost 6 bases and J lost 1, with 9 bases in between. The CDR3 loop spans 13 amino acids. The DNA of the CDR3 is TGTGCCAGCAGCCTTGACAGGAACACTGAAGCTTTCTTT. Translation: CASSLDRNTEAFF.

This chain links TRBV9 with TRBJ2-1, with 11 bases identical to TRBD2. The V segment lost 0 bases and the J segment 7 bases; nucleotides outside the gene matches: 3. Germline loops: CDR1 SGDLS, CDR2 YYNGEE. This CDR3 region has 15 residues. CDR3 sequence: CASSVVASGGNEQFF. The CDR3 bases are TGTGCCAGCAGCGTAGTTGCTAGCGGGGGGAATGAGCAGTTCTTC.

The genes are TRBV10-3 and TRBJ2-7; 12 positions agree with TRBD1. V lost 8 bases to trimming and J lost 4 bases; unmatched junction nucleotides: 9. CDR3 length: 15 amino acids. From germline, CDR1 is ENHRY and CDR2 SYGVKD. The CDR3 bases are TGTGCCATCGCTGCCGGGACAGGGGGCGGGTACGAGCAGTACTTC. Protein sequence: CAIAAGTGGGYEQYF.

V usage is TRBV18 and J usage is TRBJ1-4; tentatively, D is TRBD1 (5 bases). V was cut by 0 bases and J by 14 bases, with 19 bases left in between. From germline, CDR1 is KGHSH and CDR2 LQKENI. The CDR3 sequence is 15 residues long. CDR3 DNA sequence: TGTGCCAGCTCACCACCGAACCCAGGGCAGGGCCCCCTGTTTTTT. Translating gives CASSPPNPGQGPLFF.

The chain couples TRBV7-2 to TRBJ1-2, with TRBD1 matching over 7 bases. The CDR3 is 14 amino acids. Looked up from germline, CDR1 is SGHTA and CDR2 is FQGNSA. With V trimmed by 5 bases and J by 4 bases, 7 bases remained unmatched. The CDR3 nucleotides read TGTGCCAGCAGCACGAGCCCAGGGGGCTATGGCTACACCTTC. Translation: CASSTSPGGYGYTF.

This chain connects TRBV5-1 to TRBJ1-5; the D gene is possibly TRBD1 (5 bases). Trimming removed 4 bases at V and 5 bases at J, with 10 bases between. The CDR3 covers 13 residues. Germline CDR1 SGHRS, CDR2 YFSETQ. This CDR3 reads CASSRGNDQPQHF. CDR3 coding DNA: TGCGCCAGCAGCCGGGGGAATGATCAGCCCCAGCATTTT.

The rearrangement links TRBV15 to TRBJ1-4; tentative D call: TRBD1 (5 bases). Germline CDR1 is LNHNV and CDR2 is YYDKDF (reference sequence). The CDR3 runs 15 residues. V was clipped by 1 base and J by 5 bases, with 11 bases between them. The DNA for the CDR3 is TGTGCCACCAGCAGAGGAACGGACATCAATGAAAAACTGTTTTTT. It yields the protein CATSRGTDINEKLFF.

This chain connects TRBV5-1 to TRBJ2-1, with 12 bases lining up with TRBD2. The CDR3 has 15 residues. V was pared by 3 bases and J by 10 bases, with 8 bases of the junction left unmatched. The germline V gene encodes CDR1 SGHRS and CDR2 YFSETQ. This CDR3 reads CASSSRTSGVREQFF. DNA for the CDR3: TGCGCCAGCAGCTCGAGGACTAGCGGGGTTCGGGAGCAGTTCTTC. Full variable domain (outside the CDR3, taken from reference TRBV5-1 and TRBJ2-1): KAGVTQTPRYLIKTRGQQVTLSCSPISGHRSVSWYQQTPGQGLQFLFEYFSETQRNKGNFPGRFSGRQFSNSRSEMNVSTLELGDSALYLCASSSRTSGVREQFFGPGTRLTVL.

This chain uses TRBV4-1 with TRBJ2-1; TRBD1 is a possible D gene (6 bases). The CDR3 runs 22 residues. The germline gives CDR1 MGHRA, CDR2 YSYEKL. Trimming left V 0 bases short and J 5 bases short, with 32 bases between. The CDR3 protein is CASSQDFYFYLKEQGSDNEQFF. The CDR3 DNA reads TGCGCCAGCAGCCAAGATTTTTATTTTTATCTCAAGGAACAGGGAAGCGACAATGAGCAGTTCTTC.

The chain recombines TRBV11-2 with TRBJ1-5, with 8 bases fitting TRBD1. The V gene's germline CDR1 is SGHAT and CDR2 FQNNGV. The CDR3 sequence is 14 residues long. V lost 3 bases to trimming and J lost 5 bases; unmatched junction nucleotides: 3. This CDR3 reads CASSLDRDDQPQHF. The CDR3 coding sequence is TGTGCCAGCAGCTTGGACAGGGATGATCAGCCCCAGCATTTT.

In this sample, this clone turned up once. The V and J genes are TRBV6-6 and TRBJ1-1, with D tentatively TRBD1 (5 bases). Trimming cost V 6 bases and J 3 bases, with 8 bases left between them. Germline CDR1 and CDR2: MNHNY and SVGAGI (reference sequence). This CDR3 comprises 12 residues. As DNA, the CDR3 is TGTGCCAGCAGCTGGGGGGACACTGAAGCTTTCTTT. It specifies CASSWGDTEAFF.

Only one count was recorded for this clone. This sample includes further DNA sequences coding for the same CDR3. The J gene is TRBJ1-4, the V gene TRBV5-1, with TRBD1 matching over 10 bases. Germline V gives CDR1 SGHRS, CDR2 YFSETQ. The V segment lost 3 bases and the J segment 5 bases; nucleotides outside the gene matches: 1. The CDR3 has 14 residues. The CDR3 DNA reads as TGCGCCAGCAGCTCGGGACAGGGGAATGAAAAACTGTTTTTT. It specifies CASSSGQGNEKLFF.

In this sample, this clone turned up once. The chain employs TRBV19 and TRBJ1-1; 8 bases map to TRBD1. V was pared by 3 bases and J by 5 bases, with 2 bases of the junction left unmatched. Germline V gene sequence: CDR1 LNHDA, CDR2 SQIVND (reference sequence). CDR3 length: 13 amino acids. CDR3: CASSMNRGTEAFF. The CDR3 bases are TGTGCCAGTAGTATGAACAGGGGGACTGAAGCTTTCTTT.

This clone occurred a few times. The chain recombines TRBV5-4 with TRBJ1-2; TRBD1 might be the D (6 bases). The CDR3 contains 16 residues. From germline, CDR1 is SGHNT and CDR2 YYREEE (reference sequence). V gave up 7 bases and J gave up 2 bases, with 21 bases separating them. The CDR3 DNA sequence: TGTGCCAGCCGCCCGGGGGGCCGAGATACCAACTATGGCTACACCTTC. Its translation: CASRPGGRDTNYGYTF.